This T cell receptor beta chain is drawn from a study of cytomegalovirus exposure and HLA in healthy donors. Whole-study context: Drawn from HLA-typed donors, 80 million to 100 million unique TCRs were held in an early data release.

Study-level results: Among donors in an Asian-associated ancestry cluster, a later analysis reportedly found fewer N-insertions than the approximately 700-donor mean.

In regard to this clone: Its antigen remains unknown.

Germline lookup yields CDR1 MNHEY and CDR2 SVGAGI. V was clipped by 6 bases and J by 5 bases, with 9 bases between them. The CDR3 runs 12 residues. Vbeta (60) and Jbeta (13) primers were used in the PCR. Clones were sequenced by immunoSEQ multiplex PCR, and TCRdb holds only the in-frame ones, with some missing. This table holds 65,000 to 90,000 clones, around four fifths found once. The chain employs TRBV6-5 and TRBJ2-3; D is undetermined. The sequence derives from a woman aged 40 to 50 in good health and CMV-seropositive. Sequenced: PBMCs. The CDR3 coding sequence is TGTGCCAGCAGACTATTCGAAGATACGCAGTATTTT. It specifies CASRLFEDTQYF.